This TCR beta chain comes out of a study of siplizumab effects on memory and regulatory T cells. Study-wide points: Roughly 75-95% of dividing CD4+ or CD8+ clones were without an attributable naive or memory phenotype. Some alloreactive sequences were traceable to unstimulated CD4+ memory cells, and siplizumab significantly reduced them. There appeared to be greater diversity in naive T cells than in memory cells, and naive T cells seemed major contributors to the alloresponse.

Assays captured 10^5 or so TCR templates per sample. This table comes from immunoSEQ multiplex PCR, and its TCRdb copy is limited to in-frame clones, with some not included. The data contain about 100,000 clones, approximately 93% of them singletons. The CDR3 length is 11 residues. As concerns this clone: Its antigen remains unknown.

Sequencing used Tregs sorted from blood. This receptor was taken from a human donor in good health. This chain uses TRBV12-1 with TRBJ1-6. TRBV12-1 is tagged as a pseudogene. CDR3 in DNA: TGTGCCAGCAGGCATAATTCACCCCTCCACTTT. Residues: CASRHNSPLHF.